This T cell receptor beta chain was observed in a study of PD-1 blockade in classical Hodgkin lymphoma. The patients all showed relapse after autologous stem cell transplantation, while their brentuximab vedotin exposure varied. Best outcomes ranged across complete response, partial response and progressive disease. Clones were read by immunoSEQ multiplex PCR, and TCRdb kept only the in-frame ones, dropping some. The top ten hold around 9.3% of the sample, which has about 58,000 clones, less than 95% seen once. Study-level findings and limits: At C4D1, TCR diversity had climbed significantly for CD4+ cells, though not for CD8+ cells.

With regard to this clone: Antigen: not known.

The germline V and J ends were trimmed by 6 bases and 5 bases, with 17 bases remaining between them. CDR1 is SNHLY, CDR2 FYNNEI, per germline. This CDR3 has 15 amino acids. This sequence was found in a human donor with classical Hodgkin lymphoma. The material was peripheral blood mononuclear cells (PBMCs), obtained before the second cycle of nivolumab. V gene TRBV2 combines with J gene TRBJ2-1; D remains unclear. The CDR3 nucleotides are TGTGCCAGCAGAACATTTTCCGGCAGCCACAATGAGCAGTTCTTC. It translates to CASRTFSGSHNEQFF.